Listed below are T cell receptor beta chains from one sample, sequenced in a study of blood T cell repertoires in COVID-19. The protocol was immunoSEQ multiplex PCR, while the TCRdb copy is restricted to in-frame clones and leaves out a portion. Here the sample spans about 190,000 clones, over 75% being singletons. Specimen: peripheral blood. The receptors derive from a man aged 50 to 60 who had recovered from COVID-19. Both conserved end residues are part of each CDR3. A D gene is named only where the DNA matches it firmly. Clone size is stated in some rows and not others, as once, few, many or a class when expanded.

v_gene: TRBV28; j_gene: TRBJ2-7; d_gene: TRBD2; abundance: .; CDR3nt: TGTGCCAGCAGTGAGACGGGACTAGCGGGAGACTACGAGCAGTACTTC; CDR3aa: CASSETGLAGDYEQYF
v_gene: TRBV7-2; j_gene: TRBJ2-7; d_gene: TRBD1; abundance: .; CDR3nt: TGTGCCAGCAGCTTCCTTCAAGGACAGGGACGCTACGAGCAGTACTTC; CDR3aa: CASSFLQGQGRYEQYF
v_gene: TRBV11-2; j_gene: TRBJ2-1; d_gene: TRBD2; abundance: .; CDR3nt: TGTGCCAGCAGCCCAATTTCAGGACTAGGAATTTTGTTCTTC; CDR3aa: CASSPISGLGILFF
v_gene: TRBV19; j_gene: TRBJ2-3; d_gene: TRBD2; abundance: once; CDR3nt: TGTGCCAGTTCCGGGACTAGCGGCACGCATACGCAGTATTTT; CDR3aa: CASSGTSGTHTQYF
v_gene: TRBV4-2; j_gene: TRBJ1-2; d_gene: TRBD1; abundance: .; CDR3nt: TGTGCCAGCAGCCTTAGTATGGGACAGGGGGCCATTTATGGCTACACCTTC; CDR3aa: CASSLSMGQGAIYGYTF
v_gene: TRBV20-1; j_gene: TRBJ2-7; d_gene: TRBD2; abundance: .; CDR3nt: TGCAGTGCTAGTCTCCCAGGGACTAGCGGGCCCGAGCAGTACTTC; CDR3aa: CSASLPGTSGPEQYF
v_gene: TRBV11-2; j_gene: TRBJ2-5; d_gene: .; abundance: .; CDR3nt: TGTGCCAGCAGCTTAGAGGTATTTAGTATCGAGACCCAGTACTTC; CDR3aa: CASSLEVFSIETQYF
v_gene: TRBV28; j_gene: TRBJ1-6; d_gene: .; abundance: few; CDR3nt: TGTGCCAGCAGTTTCGCGGGGGAGAGCAGACCCCTCCACTTT; CDR3aa: CASSFAGESRPLHF
v_gene: TRBV30; j_gene: TRBJ2-2; d_gene: .; abundance: .; CDR3nt: TGTGCCTGGAGTGACGCGCGGCACACTGGGGAGCTGTTTTTT; CDR3aa: CAWSDARHTGELFF
v_gene: TRBV3-1/TRBV3-2; j_gene: TRBJ2-5; d_gene: .; abundance: few; CDR3nt: TGTGCCAGCAGCCCTAGCGATCCCCAAGAGACCCAGTACTTC; CDR3aa: CASSPSDPQETQYF
v_gene: TRBV12-3/TRBV12-4; j_gene: TRBJ2-1; d_gene: .; abundance: few; CDR3nt: TGTGCCAGCAGTTTACGTCGTAATGAGCAGTTCTTC; CDR3aa: CASSLRRNEQFF
v_gene: TRBV30; j_gene: TRBJ1-6; d_gene: TRBD1; abundance: .; CDR3nt: TGTGCCTTGCGGGACAGGGGGCATCTCTATAATTCACCCCTCCACTTT; CDR3aa: CALRDRGHLYNSPLHF
v_gene: TRBV5-8; j_gene: TRBJ2-1; d_gene: TRBD2; abundance: .; CDR3nt: TGTGCCAGCAGCCTCCGTACGGGGGGGTCCTACAATGAGCAGTTCTTC; CDR3aa: CASSLRTGGSYNEQFF
v_gene: TRBV15; j_gene: TRBJ1-2; d_gene: TRBD1; abundance: .; CDR3nt: TGTGCCACCAGCAGAGATTTTACAGGGGTAGCTAACTATGGCTACACCTTC; CDR3aa: CATSRDFTGVANYGYTF
v_gene: TRBV19; j_gene: TRBJ1-4; d_gene: .; abundance: .; CDR3nt: TGTGCCAGTAGAACCCCCCGAACAGAGGAAAAACTGTTTTTT; CDR3aa: CASRTPRTEEKLFF
v_gene: TRBV15; j_gene: TRBJ2-7; d_gene: .; abundance: .; CDR3nt: TGTGCCACCAGCAGAGATCCGGCAGGCCAGTACGAGCAGTACTTC; CDR3aa: CATSRDPAGQYEQYF
v_gene: TRBV2; j_gene: TRBJ2-5; d_gene: .; abundance: .; CDR3nt: TGTGCCAGCAGTGTCGACAGCCAAGAGACCCAGTACTTC; CDR3aa: CASSVDSQETQYF
v_gene: TRBV21-1; j_gene: TRBJ2-1; d_gene: .; abundance: .; CDR3nt: TGTGCCAGCAGCGATAGGGGAATGTACAATGAGCAGTTCTTC; CDR3aa: CASSDRGMYNEQFF
v_gene: TRBV21-1; j_gene: TRBJ1-2; d_gene: .; abundance: .; CDR3nt: TGTGCCAGCAGCAAAGTTTCAGGGGGCGCGACCTATGGCTACACCTTC; CDR3aa: CASSKVSGGATYGYTF
v_gene: TRBV19; j_gene: TRBJ2-5; d_gene: TRBD2; abundance: .; CDR3nt: TGTGCCAGTAGTATGACTAGCGGGAGTGCCGAGACCCAGTACTTC; CDR3aa: CASSMTSGSAETQYF
v_gene: TRBV9; j_gene: TRBJ2-3; d_gene: TRBD2; abundance: .; CDR3nt: TGTGCCAGCACTAGCGGGAACCACGGAGATACGCAGTATTTT; CDR3aa: CASTSGNHGDTQYF
v_gene: TRBV7-3; j_gene: TRBJ2-1; d_gene: TRBD1; abundance: .; CDR3nt: TGTGCCAGCAGCAAAAAGACTGGGACAGGTTACAATGAGCAGTTCTTC; CDR3aa: CASSKKTGTGYNEQFF
v_gene: TRBV5-1; j_gene: TRBJ2-1; d_gene: .; abundance: once; CDR3nt: TGCGCCAGCAGCTTGGGGACTACCCTAAATGAGCAGTTCTTC; CDR3aa: CASSLGTTLNEQFF
v_gene: TRBV19; j_gene: TRBJ1-4; d_gene: .; abundance: .; CDR3nt: TGTGCCAGTAGTATTCTGGAGGGTGAAAAACTGTTTTTT; CDR3aa: CASSILEGEKLFF
v_gene: TRBV19; j_gene: TRBJ2-1; d_gene: TRBD2; abundance: .; CDR3nt: TGTGCCAGTAGTAGCCTAGCGGGAGATCTACTAAGCAATGAGCAGTTCTTC; CDR3aa: CASSSLAGDLLSNEQFF
v_gene: TRBV29-1; j_gene: TRBJ2-3; d_gene: TRBD2; abundance: once; CDR3nt: TGCAGCGTTGCCCGTAGCGGGTCGAGCACAGATACGCAGTATTTT; CDR3aa: CSVARSGSSTDTQYF
v_gene: TRBV29-1; j_gene: TRBJ1-4; d_gene: TRBD1; abundance: .; CDR3nt: TGCAGCGTGCGCCGACAGGGGATAAATGAAAAACTGTTTTTT; CDR3aa: CSVRRQGINEKLFF
v_gene: TRBV28; j_gene: TRBJ2-7; d_gene: TRBD2; abundance: .; CDR3nt: TGTGCCAGCAGTTTGTCGCCTAGCGGACACTACGAGCAGTACTTC; CDR3aa: CASSLSPSGHYEQYF
v_gene: TRBV6-5; j_gene: TRBJ1-2; d_gene: TRBD1; abundance: .; CDR3nt: TGTGCCAGCAGAATGACAGGGGGCGAAGTCTATGGCTACACCTTC; CDR3aa: CASRMTGGEVYGYTF
v_gene: TRBV11-2; j_gene: TRBJ2-3; d_gene: TRBD2; abundance: .; CDR3nt: TGTGCCAGCAGCTTAGGGGGGGGGTATACGCAGTATTTT; CDR3aa: CASSLGGGYTQYF
v_gene: TRBV5-4; j_gene: TRBJ2-2; d_gene: TRBD1; abundance: .; CDR3nt: TGTGCCAGCAGCTTGCGGCAGGGGGCATCCGGGGAGCTGTTTTTT; CDR3aa: CASSLRQGASGELFF
v_gene: TRBV6-2/TRBV6-3; j_gene: TRBJ2-1; d_gene: TRBD2; abundance: .; CDR3nt: TGTGCCAGCAGTTCGGGACTAGGGCTTAGCAATGAGCAGTTCTTC; CDR3aa: CASSSGLGLSNEQFF
v_gene: TRBV27; j_gene: TRBJ2-7; d_gene: .; abundance: .; CDR3nt: TGTGCCAGCAGGCGGGACCTCTCCTACGAGCAGTACTTC; CDR3aa: CASRRDLSYEQYF
v_gene: TRBV7-7; j_gene: TRBJ2-5; d_gene: .; abundance: .; CDR3nt: TGTGCCAGCAGCCCCACGGGTCTGGTCGGGGAGACCCAGTACTTC; CDR3aa: CASSPTGLVGETQYF
v_gene: TRBV27; j_gene: TRBJ2-6; d_gene: TRBD1; abundance: .; CDR3nt: TGTGCCAGCAGCCCCGGGACAGGGATTCGCTCTGGGGCCAACGTCCTGACTTTC; CDR3aa: CASSPGTGIRSGANVLTF
v_gene: TRBV5-8; j_gene: TRBJ2-3; d_gene: .; abundance: .; CDR3nt: TGTGCCAGCAGCGACAGACTAGACACGCAGTATTTT; CDR3aa: CASSDRLDTQYF
v_gene: TRBV5-1; j_gene: TRBJ2-7; d_gene: TRBD1; abundance: .; CDR3nt: TGCGCCAGCAGCTCACCGGGACAGGGTTCCTACGAGCAGTACTTC; CDR3aa: CASSSPGQGSYEQYF
v_gene: TRBV19; j_gene: TRBJ2-1; d_gene: .; abundance: .; CDR3nt: TGTGCCAGTAGTACAGGTCTCCACAATGAGCAGTTCTTC; CDR3aa: CASSTGLHNEQFF
v_gene: TRBV12-5; j_gene: TRBJ1-1; d_gene: TRBD1; abundance: .; CDR3nt: TGTGCTAGTGGTTTGCCCCGGACAGGGTGGTTTTATGACACTGAAGCTTTCTTT; CDR3aa: CASGLPRTGWFYDTEAFF
v_gene: TRBV27; j_gene: TRBJ2-7; d_gene: TRBD2; abundance: .; CDR3nt: TGTGCCAGCACCCTTAGAACTAGCGGGACCTACGAGCAGTACTTC; CDR3aa: CASTLRTSGTYEQYF
v_gene: TRBV4-2; j_gene: TRBJ1-5; d_gene: .; abundance: .; CDR3nt: TGTGCCAGCAGCCAAGATGACGGGGGCAATCAGCCCCAGCATTTT; CDR3aa: CASSQDDGGNQPQHF
v_gene: TRBV4-3; j_gene: TRBJ2-3; d_gene: TRBD2; abundance: few; CDR3nt: TGCGCCAGCAGCCAAGCGGGACTAGCGGACACAGATACGCAGTATTTT; CDR3aa: CASSQAGLADTDTQYF
v_gene: TRBV18; j_gene: TRBJ2-7; d_gene: .; abundance: .; CDR3nt: TGTGCCAGCTCACCACTGGACAGCACCTACGAGCAGTACTTC; CDR3aa: CASSPLDSTYEQYF
v_gene: TRBV27; j_gene: TRBJ1-1; d_gene: .; abundance: .; CDR3nt: TGTGCCAGCAGTTTATCCCCAGGGGCTCTCAACACTGCTGAAGCTTTCTTT; CDR3aa: CASSLSPGALNTAEAFF
v_gene: TRBV10-3; j_gene: TRBJ1-2; d_gene: TRBD1; abundance: .; CDR3nt: TGTGCCATTGGGACAGGGTATGGCTACACCTTC; CDR3aa: CAIGTGYGYTF
v_gene: TRBV4-3; j_gene: TRBJ2-1; d_gene: .; abundance: .; CDR3nt: TGCGCCAGCAGCCAAGATTTTCGCGGTACCTACAATGAGCAGTTCTTC; CDR3aa: CASSQDFRGTYNEQFF
v_gene: TRBV7-8; j_gene: TRBJ1-5; d_gene: .; abundance: few; CDR3nt: TGTGCCAGCAGTAATGGACGGGAAAATCAGCCCCAGCATTTT; CDR3aa: CASSNGRENQPQHF
v_gene: TRBV30; j_gene: TRBJ1-4; d_gene: TRBD1; abundance: many; CDR3nt: TGTGCCTGGAGGGGACAGCAGGGGCTTAATGAAAAACTGTTTTTT; CDR3aa: CAWRGQQGLNEKLFF
v_gene: TRBV10-3; j_gene: TRBJ2-7; d_gene: TRBD1; abundance: .; CDR3nt: TGTGCCATCAGTGAGTCCGGCAGGGGGTCTTCTGAGCAGTACTTC; CDR3aa: CAISESGRGSSEQYF